Shown below are 24 T cell receptor beta chains from a single sample sequenced in a study of T cells in Graves' hyperthyroidism and ophthalmopathy (dated 2019 in TCRdb). Libraries were made using multiplex PCR. Sequencing was performed on an Illumina HiSeq 2000. The TCR beta CDR3 regions were amplified from the RNA transcripts. The first round of RT-PCR for the TCR CDR3 was performed with the HTBI primer set and the Qiagen OneStep RT-PCR kit. The raw public reads went through TCRdb reprocessing: fastp at Q25, MiXCR clone calling, in-frame beta chains kept. Every distinct CDR3 protein forms one entry, paired with its most common genes and DNA. This sample holds 600,000 or so distinct CDR3 sequences; over 12% were observed only once. The ten most abundant clones make up roughly 7% of the sample. Source material: blood. The receptors were sampled from a woman under 30 with Graves' ophthalmopathy.

This clonotype was counted between two and nine times. The chain recombines TRBV6-1 with TRBJ1-5; D possibly corresponds to TRBD1 (5 bases). The germline V gene encodes CDR1 MNHNS and CDR2 SASEGT. The V end was cut by 6 bases, the J end by 6 bases, with 15 bases between. There are 14 residues in the CDR3. CDR3 sequence: CASSSPGEGQPQHF. CDR3 coding DNA: TGTGCCAGCAGCTCCCCGGGGGAGGGTCAGCCCCAGCATTTT.

This rearrangement joins TRBV7-9 to TRBJ1-1; D not resolved. Germline CDR1 and CDR2: SEHNR and FQNEAQ (reference sequence). Trimming left V 0 bases short and J 3 bases short, with 11 bases between. The CDR3 covers 15 residues. In DNA form, the CDR3 reads TGTGCCAGCAGCTTAGCTAGTATCGGGGACACTGAAGCTTTCTTT. Protein sequence: CASSLASIGDTEAFF.

This clonotype was observed a handful of times. The chain couples TRBV19 to TRBJ1-1; D may be TRBD1 (6 bases). V was cut by 8 bases and J by 1 base, with 17 bases left in between. This CDR3 is 15 amino acids long. Germline V gene lookup returns CDR1 LNHDA and CDR2 SQIVND (reference sequence). The CDR3 nucleotides read TGTGCCAGTGGGCAACACAGGGTATCGAACACTGAAGCTTTCTTT. It is translated as CASGQHRVSNTEAFF.

The table lists this clonotype with many counts. The chain combines TRBV11-3 with TRBJ2-2; 8 bases fit TRBD1. CDR1 and CDR2 from the germline V gene are SGHNT and YENEEA. This CDR3 is built from 18 residues. The V segment lost 0 bases and the J segment 1 base; nucleotides outside the gene matches: 7. The CDR3 DNA is TGTGCCAGCAGCTTAGATCGCGTAGGACAGGGGAACACCGGGGAGCTGTTTTTT. Its translation: CASSLDRVGQGNTGELFF. Filled out from reference TRBV11-3 and TRBJ2-2, the complete variable domain reads EAGVVQSPRYKIIEKKQPVAFWCNPISGHNTLYWYLQNLGQGPELLIRYENEEAVDDSQLPKDRFSAERLKGVDSTLKIQPAELGDSAVYLCASSLDRVGQGNTGELFFGEGSRLTVL.

The sample holds many counts of this clonotype. This clone may be a read error of a much larger clone one base away. This chain connects TRBV6-1 to TRBJ2-7; the D is unclear. Trimming stripped 4 bases from V and 3 bases from J, with 4 bases between. The CDR3 has 11 residues. Germline V lookup: CDR1 MNHNS, CDR2 SASEGT. The CDR3 DNA follows: TGTGCCAGCAGTGTACTCTACGAGCAGTACTTC. It encodes CASSVLYEQYF.

This clonotype was detected only a few times. The genes are TRBV7-2 and TRBJ1-4, with a possible D match to TRBD1 (6 bases). The CDR3 runs 15 residues. Germline V gene data show CDR1 as SGHTA and CDR2 as FQGNSA. Trimming removed 1 base from V and 8 bases from J, with 14 bases in between. The CDR3: CASSLVGGRDEKLFF. CDR3 nucleotides: TGTGCCAGCAGCTTAGTAGGGGGGCGGGACGAAAAACTGTTTTTT.

J is TRBJ2-7 and V is TRBV7-2, with D uncertain. The germline gives CDR1 SGHTA, CDR2 FQGNSA. Trimming shortened V by 4 bases and J by 6 bases, and 13 bases separated the two germline ends. The CDR3 contains 13 residues. The CDR3 sequence: CASSSGPSLEQYF. The CDR3 bases are TGTGCCAGCAGCTCCGGGCCCTCTCTCGAGCAGTACTTC. The whole variable domain, filled in from reference TRBV7-2 and TRBJ2-7, reads GAGVSQSPSNKVTEKGKDVELRCDPISGHTALYWYRQSLGQGLEFLIYFQGNSAPDKSGLPSDRFSAERTGGSVSTLTIQRTQQEDSAVYLCASSSGPSLEQYFGPGTRLTVT.

This chain links TRBV11-3 with TRBJ1-4, with no clear D. With 3 bases removed from V and 7 bases from J, the gap between germline ends came to 9 bases. Germline assignment: CDR1 SGHNT and CDR2 YENEEA. The CDR3 runs to 13 residues. As DNA, the CDR3 is TGTGCCAGCAGCTTGGGATGGAGTGAAAAACTGTTTTTT. It codes for CASSLGWSEKLFF.

This clonotype was seen a few times. The V gene is TRBV30, the J gene TRBJ2-7, with TRBD1 matching 11 bases. CDR3 length: 17 residues. Looked up from germline, CDR1 is GTSNPN and CDR2 is SVGIG (reference sequence). V lost 0 bases to trimming and J lost 0 bases; unmatched junction nucleotides: 7. The CDR3 protein is CAWSVRLGQGVSYEQYF. The CDR3 DNA reads as TGTGCCTGGAGTGTACGTCTGGGACAGGGGGTCTCCTACGAGCAGTACTTC.

This clonotype was observed at least ten times. The chain employs TRBV7-3 and TRBJ2-1; D gene uncertain. Trimming shortened V by 0 bases and J by 1 base, and 7 bases separated the two germline ends. Germline V gene sequence: CDR1 SGHTA, CDR2 FQGTGA. This CDR3 region has 15 residues. The CDR3 bases are TGTGCCAGCAGCTTAACCCCCGGATCCTACAATGAGCAGTTCTTC. This gives the protein CASSLTPGSYNEQFF.

This clonotype was picked up one time. A much larger clone differs from this one at a single base, so this may be a read error. The V and J genes are TRBV6-1 and TRBJ1-5; no clear D gene. There are 14 residues in the CDR3. Germline-derived CDR1 and CDR2 are MNHNS and SASEGT. The CDR3 bases are TGTGCCAACAGTCCGGGCGCCGAGAAGGGGCCCCAGCATTTT. Protein: CANSPGAEKGPQHF.

This clonotype was counted a few times. The rearrangement uses TRBV6-2 or TRBV6-3 and TRBJ2-1; TRBD2 matches at 10 bases. The V gene's germline CDR1 is MNHEY and CDR2 SVGEGT. Trimming took 2 bases from V and 5 from J; bases not matched to a gene: 3. This CDR3 contains 15 residues. CDR3 sequence: CASSYRLAGDNEQFF. As DNA, the CDR3 is TGTGCCAGCAGTTACAGGCTAGCGGGGGACAATGAGCAGTTCTTC.

This clonotype was seen ten or more times. The gene calls are TRBV3-1 and TRBJ2-7, with no clear D. The ends were cut back, 2 bases at V and 6 bases at J, with 8 bases in the middle. CDR1 LGHDT and CDR2 YNNKEL come from the germline V gene (reference sequence). The CDR3 is made up of 12 amino acids. CDR3 in amino acids: CASSQSVLEQYF. As DNA, the CDR3 is TGTGCCAGCAGCCAAAGTGTCCTCGAGCAGTACTTC.

The V gene is TRBV7-2, the J gene TRBJ2-7; D not resolved. The ends were cut back, 3 bases at V and 0 bases at J, with 15 bases in the middle. Germline-derived CDR1 and CDR2 are SGHTA and FQGNSA. CDR3 length equals 16 residues. The CDR3: CASSFGIILGSYEQYF. The CDR3 region has the DNA TGTGCCAGCAGCTTCGGCATTATTCTCGGCTCCTACGAGCAGTACTTC. Based on the CDR3 plus reference TRBV7-2 and TRBJ2-7, the full variable domain is GAGVSQSPSNKVTEKGKDVELRCDPISGHTALYWYRQSLGQGLEFLIYFQGNSAPDKSGLPSDRFSAERTGGSVSTLTIQRTQQEDSAVYLCASSFGIILGSYEQYFGPGTRLTVT.

This clonotype was counted at least ten times. The chain combines TRBV29-1 with TRBJ2-7; TRBD1 agrees at 9 bases. This CDR3 contains 13 residues. V gave up 7 bases and J gave up 5 bases; unmatched junction bases: 9. Per germline, CDR1 SQVTM and CDR2 ANQGSEA. The CDR3 DNA follows: TGCAGCGCGCGGGGGACAGGGATCCACGAGCAGTACTTC. Residues: CSARGTGIHEQYF.

This clonotype was counted ten times or more. The gene calls are TRBV12-3 or TRBV12-4 and TRBJ2-7; 7 bases match TRBD2. V dropped 1 base and J dropped 4; count of bases not matched to a gene: 7. The CDR3 is made up of 15 amino acids. CDR3 nucleotides: TGTGCCAGCAGTTTAGGTGCAGGGAGGGGATACGAGCAGTACTTC. This translates into CASSLGAGRGYEQYF.

The chain joins TRBV5-1 to TRBJ2-4; perhaps D is TRBD1 or TRBD2 (5 bases each). The CDR3 contains 16 residues. Germline V lookup: CDR1 SGHRS, CDR2 YFSETQ. Trimming pared 4 bases from V and 4 bases from J, leaving 18 bases between. CDR3 sequence reads: CASSPRGWGTKNIQYF. For the CDR3, the DNA is TGCGCCAGCAGCCCCCGGGGTTGGGGCACAAAAAACATTCAGTACTTC.

This clonotype was counted many times. V is TRBV6-1 and J is TRBJ1-4, with a weak D call TRBD1 (6 bases). V gave up 5 bases and J gave up 4 bases, with 20 bases separating them. Germline V gene sequence: CDR1 MNHNS, CDR2 SASEGT. This CDR3 is built from 17 residues. CDR3 sequence: CASSYRGRQALNEKLFF. The CDR3 DNA follows: TGTGCCAGCAGTTATCGGGGAAGACAGGCCCTTAATGAAAAACTGTTTTTT.

This clonotype was recorded at least ten times. The rearrangement joins TRBV28 to TRBJ1-4; D uncertain. The germline gives CDR1 MDHEN, CDR2 SYDVKM. Trimming left V 2 bases short and J 7 bases short, with 8 bases between. The CDR3 runs 13 residues. The CDR3 DNA is TGTGCCAGCAGTTTACAGGATCGTGAAAAACTGTTTTTT. Amino acid sequence: CASSLQDREKLFF.

This clonotype was counted at least ten times. CDR3 in amino acids: CASSYSALAGGWDYEQYF. DNA for the CDR3: TGTGCCAGCAGTTACTCGGCGCTAGCGGGAGGTTGGGACTACGAGCAGTACTTC. The V gene is TRBV6-5, the J gene TRBJ2-7, with TRBD2 identical over 11 bases. CDR3 length equals 18 residues. The germline V gene encodes CDR1 MNHEY and CDR2 SVGAGI. After removal of 0 bases from V and 3 bases from J, the junction contained 10 bases not matched to a gene.

This chain links TRBV10-3 with TRBJ2-3, with D maybe TRBD1 (6 bases). This CDR3 has 16 residues. Trimming removed 10 bases from V and 0 bases from J, with 20 bases in between. Germline CDR1 reads ENHRY; CDR2 reads SYGVKD. Here the CDR3 DNA reads TGTGCCACCAAACACGGACAGACTACTAGCACAGATACGCAGTATTTT. Translating it yields CATKHGQTTSTDTQYF.

This clonotype was seen ten or more times. The chain combines TRBV3-1 with TRBJ1-2, with TRBD1 matching 7 bases. The CDR3 consists of 14 residues. J gave up 3 bases and V 0 bases, and 1 base lay outside the gene matches. Germline CDR1 and CDR2: LGHDT and YNNKEL (reference sequence). The CDR3 bases are TGTGCCAGCAGCCAAGATGGGACAGACTATGGCTACACCTTC. Protein product: CASSQDGTDYGYTF.

A word on this clonotype: This may be a read error: a much more frequent sequence differs by one nucleotide. The chain uses TRBV7-9 and TRBJ2-1, with a possible D match to TRBD1 (6 bases). Looked up from germline, CDR1 is SEHNR and CDR2 is FQNEAQ (reference sequence). Trimming stripped 10 bases from V and 4 bases from J, with 23 bases between. The CDR3 runs 16 residues. The CDR3 DNA reads TGTGCCACCCGAGGACAGCGCCTAAATTTTTACAATGAGCAGTTCTTC. It specifies CATRGQRLNFYNEQFF.

This clonotype showed up many times. The chain couples TRBV20-1 to TRBJ2-4; 8 bases agree with TRBD1. This CDR3 comprises 15 residues. Germline lookup yields CDR1 DFQATT and CDR2 SNEGSKA (reference sequence). V shed 0 bases, J shed 5 bases, and the junction held 6 bases outside the gene matches. The CDR3 sequence is CSAREPQGGQNIQYF. The CDR3 DNA sequence: TGCAGTGCTAGAGAGCCACAGGGGGGACAAAACATTCAGTACTTC.